A single sample gave rise to the 20 T cell receptor beta chains below, sequenced in a study of CD8 T cells in ankylosing spondylitis. TCRdb re-called the 5' RACE reads with MiXCR, one entry per CDR3 protein. The sample lists a few hundred thousand distinct CDR3 sequences, around 20% occurring once. Sequencing was performed on blood, either unsorted or a sorted T cell fraction (not recorded which). These receptors all stem from a male donor with ankylosing spondylitis or in good health (not recorded which).

This chain's CDR3 is CASSPPDRAGYTF. CDR3 nucleotides: TGTGCCAGCAGCCCTCCGGACAGGGCTGGCTACACCTTC. The gene calls are TRBV13 and TRBJ1-2; 8 nucleotides line up with TRBD1. V lost 5 bases to trimming and J lost 7 bases; unmatched junction nucleotides: 6. Germline lookup yields CDR1 PRHDT and CDR2 FYEKMQ (reference sequence). CDR3 size: 13 residues.

This clonotype was seen only once. The CDR3, as DNA: TGTGCCAGCAGGGGACAGGGAACCTACAAGCAGTACGTC. Its protein product is CASRGQGTYKQYV. The V call is TRBV12-3 or TRBV12-4, the J call TRBJ2-7; 9 bases fit TRBD1. There are 13 residues in the CDR3.

There are many counts of this clonotype. The chain is built from TRBV5-1 and TRBJ2-1; TRBD1 might be the D (6 bases). The V end was cut by 0 bases, the J end by 8 bases, with 9 bases between. The CDR3 covers 13 residues. CDR1 and CDR2 (germline): SGHRS, YFSETQ. The CDR3 region is CASSLDRVDEQFF. The DNA of the CDR3 is TGCGCCAGCAGCTTGGACAGGGTCGATGAGCAGTTCTTC.

A few counts support this clonotype. This chain joins TRBV12-3 or TRBV12-4 and TRBJ2-2, with a weak D call TRBD1 (5 bases). The CDR3 contains 13 residues. The germline V and J ends were trimmed by 5 bases and 7 bases, with 11 bases remaining between them. The CDR3 loop reads CASSDQGDGELFF. The CDR3 DNA sequence: TGTGCCAGCAGTGACCAGGGTGACGGGGAGCTGTTTTTT.

CDR3: CASSPGGGGGTEAFF. The CDR3 nucleotides are TGTGCCAGCAGCCCGGGCGGGGGTGGGGGAACTGAAGCTTTCTTT. The chain joins TRBV3-1 to TRBJ1-1, with D tentatively TRBD1 (5 bases). CDR1 is LGHDT, CDR2 YNNKEL, per germline (reference sequence). Between the trimmed V and J ends, which lost 4 bases and 5 bases, there was a span of 17 bases. CDR3 length: 15 amino acids.

Notes on this clonotype: The junction shows a germline mismatch at one end, possibly a read error. The chain carries TRBV3-1 and TRBJ1-2, with D unclear. Looked up from germline, CDR1 is LGHDT and CDR2 is YNNKEL (reference sequence). This CDR3 is built from 15 residues. CDR3 sequence (DNA): TGTGCCAGCAGCCACGGGGAAGGGAAGCAATATGTCTACACCTTC. This translates into CASSHGEGKQYVYTF.

This clonotype has just a few counts. The chain employs TRBV2 and TRBJ2-1, with D hard to call. Germline V gene sequence: CDR1 SNHLY, CDR2 FYNNEI. Trimming stripped 4 bases from V and 8 bases from J, with 12 bases between. The CDR3 is made up of 13 amino acids. DNA of the CDR3: TGTGCCAGCAGTGTCCGTTATAGGGATGAGCAGTTCTTC. It is translated as CASSVRYRDEQFF.

This clonotype was seen more than once but under ten times. V is TRBV5-1 and J is TRBJ2-5; the D gene is possibly TRBD1 (6 bases). V shed 5 bases and J shed 5 bases, with 13 bases lying between them. This CDR3 spans 13 amino acids. Germline values: CDR1 SGHRS, CDR2 YFSETQ. Here the CDR3 reads CASRIQGLETQYF. The CDR3 nucleotides read TGCGCCAGCAGAATCCAGGGGCTCGAGACCCAGTACTTC.

The J gene is TRBJ1-2, the V gene TRBV5-6; D call uncertain. Germline CDR1 is SGHDT and CDR2 is YYEEEE. Trimming left V 0 bases short and J 8 bases short, with 11 bases between. The CDR3 is made up of 13 amino acids. CDR3 bases: TGTGCCAGCAGCTTGGGAAGGGTTGGCGGCTACACCTTC. It encodes CASSLGRVGGYTF.

This clonotype was detected ten times or more. This rearrangement joins TRBV6-5 to TRBJ1-5; D ambiguous. There are 13 residues in the CDR3. Germline V gene data show CDR1 as MNHEY and CDR2 as SVGAGI. V lost 2 bases and J 2 bases, leaving 4 bases between the germline ends. CDR3 residues: CASSYRGNQPQHF. The DNA for the CDR3 is TGTGCCAGCAGTTACCGGGGCAATCAGCCCCAGCATTTT.

A note on this clonotype: A read error may be the cause here, since a much bigger clone is one base away. V and J are TRBV7-9 and TRBJ2-3; TRBD1 agrees at 7 bases. V was clipped by 3 bases and J by 5 bases; unmatched bases: 2. This CDR3 contains 13 residues. Per the germline V gene, CDR1 is SEHNR and CDR2 is FQNEAQ (reference sequence). This CDR3 is CASSFGTVDTQYF. The CDR3 DNA sequence: TGTGCCAGCAGCTTCGGGACAGTAGATACGCAGTATTTT.

At least ten counts were recorded for this clonotype. The junction and the germline gene differ at one end; a read error may be behind it. This chain uses TRBV5-1 with TRBJ2-3; D ambiguous. CDR3 length: 13 amino acids. CDR1 and CDR2 from the germline V gene are SGHRS and YFSETQ. The CDR3 loop is CASSLGGTDTQYF. The CDR3 region has the DNA TGTGCCAGCAGTTTAGGCGGCACAGATACGCAGTATTTT.

Only a few counts were recorded for this clonotype. The rearrangement joins TRBV20-1 to TRBJ2-3; possible D gene TRBD2, 5 bases. This CDR3 comprises 15 residues. The germline gives CDR1 DFQATT, CDR2 SNEGSKA (reference sequence). The V end lost 2 bases, the J end lost 0 bases, and 12 bases lay between the germline ends. The CDR3 nucleotides read TGCAGTGCTAGACCCCAGCGGAGAAGCACAGATACGCAGTATTTT. Translation gives CSARPQRRSTDTQYF.

The rearrangement links TRBV10-3 to TRBJ2-1; D possibly corresponds to TRBD2 (6 bases). The CDR3 has 16 residues. Germline V gives CDR1 ENHRY, CDR2 SYGVKD. Trimming took off 6 bases at V and 1 base at J, with 16 bases between the two ends. CDR3 DNA: TGTGCCATCAGGTTTTCCCTCGGGGGTTCCTACAATGAGCAGTTCTTC. Residues: CAIRFSLGGSYNEQFF.

This clonotype has just a few counts. The J gene is TRBJ2-3, the V gene TRBV24-1, with 9 bases fitting TRBD2. J was trimmed by 6 bases and V by 5 bases; bases with no gene match: 5. Germline CDR1 and CDR2: KGHDR and SFDVKD. The length of the CDR3 is 14 residues. CDR3: CATSAGLATDTQYF. In nucleotides, the CDR3 is TGTGCCACCAGTGCGGGACTAGCTACCGATACGCAGTATTTT.

The chain carries TRBV5-1 and TRBJ2-1; D not certain. Trimming removed 0 bases from V and 7 bases from J, with 17 bases in between. The CDR3 extends over 16 amino acids. CDR1 SGHRS and CDR2 YFSETQ come from the germline V gene. The DNA of the CDR3 is TGCGCCAGCAGCTTGGAAGGCGGAACCAGACTGAATGAGCAGTTCTTC. Translation: CASSLEGGTRLNEQFF.

This clonotype was found a few times. The chain combines TRBV7-6 with TRBJ2-5, with 12 nucleotides matching TRBD2. The CDR3 is 17 amino acids. Germline CDR1 reads SGHVS; CDR2 reads FNYEAQ. V gave up 1 base and J gave up 4 bases; unmatched junction bases: 7. This CDR3 reads CASSLEASGRARETQYF. Here the CDR3 DNA reads TGTGCCAGCAGCTTAGAAGCTAGCGGGAGGGCCAGAGAGACCCAGTACTTC.

In this sample, this clonotype turned up a few times. The chain has TRBV5-1 and TRBJ2-1; 8 bases line up with TRBD2. The germline V gene has CDR1 SGHRS and CDR2 YFSETQ. CDR3 size: 15 residues. The trim removed 2 bases at V and 5 bases at J, leaving 6 bases unmatched. Here the CDR3 reads CASSFNGGANNEQFF. The CDR3 DNA is TGCGCCAGCAGCTTCAACGGGGGGGCCAACAATGAGCAGTTCTTC.

The CDR3 here is CASSPGRGGNTEAFF. DNA for the CDR3: TGTGCCAGCTCACCAGGAAGGGGCGGGAACACTGAAGCTTTCTTT. The rearrangement links TRBV18 to TRBJ1-1; possibly TRBD1 for D (5 bases). The V and J ends lost 2 bases and 1 base respectively, with 11 bases between them. The CDR3 is 15 residues long. Germline loops: CDR1 KGHSH, CDR2 LQKENI.

This chain joins TRBV5-1 and TRBJ2-1; D is uncertain. Per the germline V gene, CDR1 is SGHRS and CDR2 is YFSETQ. The length of the CDR3 is 12 residues. V lost 4 bases, J lost 7 bases, and 9 bases lay in between. The CDR3 here is CASSMGKNEQFF. The CDR3 nucleotides are TGCGCCAGCAGCATGGGTAAAAATGAGCAGTTCTTC.